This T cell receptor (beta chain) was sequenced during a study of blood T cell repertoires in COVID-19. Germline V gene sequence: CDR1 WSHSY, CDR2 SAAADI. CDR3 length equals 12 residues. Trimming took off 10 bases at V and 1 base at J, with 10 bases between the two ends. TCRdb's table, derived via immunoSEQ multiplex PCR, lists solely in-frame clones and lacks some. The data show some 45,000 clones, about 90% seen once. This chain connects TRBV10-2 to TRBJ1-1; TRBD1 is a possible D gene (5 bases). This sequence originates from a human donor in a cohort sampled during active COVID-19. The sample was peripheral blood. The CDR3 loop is CAILGGNTEAFF. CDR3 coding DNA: TGCGCCATCCTGGGGGGGAACACTGAAGCTTTCTTT.